Below are 29 T cell receptor beta chains sequenced from a single sample in a study of cytomegalovirus exposure and HLA in healthy donors. The PCR ran on 60 Vbeta and 13 Jbeta primers. Generated by immunoSEQ multiplex PCR, the TCRdb table keeps only in-frame clones and is missing some. The table shows roughly 190,000 clones, with about four fifths occurring only once. Sequences were obtained from PBMCs. The receptors were gathered from a female donor in good health and CMV-seronegative.

CDR3 region: CASYGQSYGYTF. CDR3 coding DNA: TGTGCCAGCTATGGACAGTCATATGGCTACACCTTC. V usage is TRBV6-5 and J usage is TRBJ1-2; weak D call: TRBD1 (6 bases). Trimming removed 8 bases from V and 5 bases from J, with 12 bases in between. Looked up from germline, CDR1 is MNHEY and CDR2 is SVGAGI. This CDR3 is 12 amino acids long.

The chain joins TRBV5-1 to TRBJ2-1; 7 bases are a match to TRBD1. Trimming at V came to 1 base and at J to 6 bases, leaving 7 bases not matched to a gene. The CDR3 sequence is 15 residues long. The germline gives CDR1 SGHRS, CDR2 YFSETQ. CDR3 region: CASSLRQGMVNEQFF. In nucleotides, the CDR3 is TGCGCCAGCAGCTTGAGACAGGGAATGGTCAATGAGCAGTTCTTC. Drawing the rest from reference TRBV5-1 and TRBJ2-1, the complete variable domain is KAGVTQTPRYLIKTRGQQVTLSCSPISGHRSVSWYQQTPGQGLQFLFEYFSETQRNKGNFPGRFSGRQFSNSRSEMNVSTLELGDSALYLCASSLRQGMVNEQFFGPGTRLTVL.

A few counts support this clone. The chain has TRBV10-3 and TRBJ2-7; 15 nucleotides agree with TRBD2. Germline CDR1 is ENHRY and CDR2 is SYGVKD. This CDR3 has 20 residues. Trimming cost V 2 bases and J 5 bases; bases outside gene matches: 16. CDR3 in DNA: TGTGCCATCAGTGAGCTAAAAGGGATTGGGACTAGCGGGAGGAGCAACGAGCAGTACTTC. Translation: CAISELKGIGTSGRSNEQYF.

This chain connects TRBV2 to TRBJ1-2; D is possibly TRBD1 (6 bases). CDR3 length equals 14 residues. Trimming cost V 6 bases and J 5 bases, with 16 bases left between them. In germline, CDR1 is SNHLY, CDR2 FYNNEI. For the CDR3, the DNA is TGTGCCAGCAGCATGGACAGAATATCATATGGCTACACCTTC. Protein: CASSMDRISYGYTF.

This clone was seen a few times. The chain is built from TRBV5-1 and TRBJ2-3; no definite D call. Trimming cost V 4 bases and J 0 bases, with 3 bases left between them. Germline V gene sequence: CDR1 SGHRS, CDR2 YFSETQ. This CDR3 region has 12 residues. Written as DNA, the CDR3 is TGCGCCAGCAGCCAAAGCACAGATACGCAGTATTTT. Protein: CASSQSTDTQYF.

The chain's CDR3 is CASSITSGDIYEQYF. Written as DNA, the CDR3 is TGTGCCAGCAGCATCACTAGCGGGGACATCTACGAGCAGTACTTC. The gene calls are TRBV7-2 and TRBJ2-7; 10 bases are a match to TRBD2. Germline V CDR1 and CDR2: SGHTA, FQGNSA. The CDR3 sequence is 15 residues long. The V segment lost 5 bases and the J segment 3 bases; nucleotides outside the gene matches: 7.

This sequence joins TRBV6-1 and TRBJ1-5; D unresolved. The V gene lost 8 bases and the J gene lost 2 bases, with 10 bases spanning the gap. This CDR3 region has 13 residues. Germline V gene lookup returns CDR1 MNHNS and CDR2 SASEGT. CDR3 region: CASLISGNQPQHF. CDR3 sequence (DNA): TGTGCCAGCCTCATATCAGGCAATCAGCCCCAGCATTTT.

The count of this clone is one. The DNA for the CDR3 is TGTGCCAGCAGCTTAGGGTTAGAGAGGCCCCAGCATTTT. Translated: CASSLGLERPQHF. This chain links TRBV7-9 with TRBJ1-5; D not resolved. Deletions cut 1 base from V and 9 bases from J, with 10 bases between. The CDR3 has 13 residues. Germline CDR1 reads SEHNR; CDR2 reads FQNEAQ (reference sequence).

This clone was seen only a few times. This chain joins TRBV7-3 and TRBJ2-2; TRBD2 is a possible D gene (6 bases). The V gene lost 1 base and the J gene lost 7 bases, with 19 bases spanning the gap. The CDR3 contains 17 residues. Germline loops: CDR1 SGHTA, CDR2 FQGTGA. Here the CDR3 DNA reads TGTGCCAGCAGCTTAATAGCGGCAGGGAAGTATGTCGGGGAGCTGTTTTTT. Protein product: CASSLIAAGKYVGELFF.

The rearrangement links TRBV2 to TRBJ2-7; 8 positions match TRBD1. CDR3 size: 15 residues. After removal of 5 bases from V and 3 bases from J, the junction contained 9 bases not matched to a gene. The germline V gene encodes CDR1 SNHLY and CDR2 FYNNEI. The CDR3 spells CASSRGTGLSYEQYF. In DNA, the CDR3 is TGTGCCAGCAGTCGTGGGACAGGATTAAGCTACGAGCAGTACTTC.

The V call is TRBV28, the J call TRBJ2-5, with D possibly TRBD2 on 6 matching bases. The J call is doubtful: the DNA matches TRBJ2-7 better. CDR1 MDHEN and CDR2 SYDVKM come from the germline V gene. CDR3 length equals 14 residues. The CDR3 DNA sequence: TGTGCCAGCTCGGGGGTTGTCGGTTCCTACGAGCAGTACTTC. The encoded protein is CASSGVVGSYEQYF.

V is TRBV7-6 and J is TRBJ2-7; possibly TRBD1 for D (6 bases). This CDR3 is built from 15 residues. Germline values: CDR1 SGHVS, CDR2 FNYEAQ. The germline V and J ends were trimmed by 4 bases and 2 bases, with 15 bases remaining between them. CDR3 region: CASSSDQGTTYEQYF. The CDR3 DNA reads TGTGCCAGCAGCTCCGATCAGGGGACCACCTACGAGCAGTACTTC.

This clone came up a few times. The CDR3: CASRVSTTNTGELFF. CDR3 in DNA: TGCGCCAGCAGGGTATCGACTACCAACACCGGGGAGCTGTTTTTT. The rearrangement uses TRBV5-1 and TRBJ2-2; tentatively, D is TRBD2 (5 bases). The length of the CDR3 is 15 residues. Germline values: CDR1 SGHRS, CDR2 YFSETQ. V lost 5 bases and J lost 2, with 13 bases in between.

This sequence joins TRBV28 and TRBJ2-7; a possible D gene is TRBD1 (6 bases). The CDR3 is 12 residues long. Germline V gives CDR1 MDHEN, CDR2 SYDVKM. Trimming shortened V by 9 bases and J by 2 bases, and 11 bases separated the two germline ends. The CDR3 sequence is CASGTLTYEQYF. The CDR3 coding sequence is TGTGCCAGTGGGACACTCACCTACGAGCAGTACTTC.

This clone was observed a few times. The junction departs from germline at one end; a sequencing error may be responsible. The chain uses TRBV7-9 and TRBJ2-7; D possibly corresponds to TRBD1 (6 bases). The CDR3 is 15 residues long. The germline gives CDR1 SEHNR, CDR2 FQNEAQ (reference sequence). The CDR3 nucleotides are TGTTCCAGCAGCTTCAGGGACATCTTACGTGGGGAGCAGTACTTC. It yields the protein CSSSFRDILRGEQYF.

DNA for the CDR3: TGTGCCAGTAAGGCAGGAGCGGTGACTGAAGCTTTCTTT. It codes for CASKAGAVTEAFF. V is TRBV19 and J is TRBJ1-1; no definite D call. The CDR3 loop spans 13 amino acids. Germline V gives CDR1 LNHDA, CDR2 SQIVND (reference sequence). Between the trimmed V and J ends, which lost 7 bases and 5 bases, there was a span of 14 bases. Complete variable domain (other parts from reference TRBV19 and TRBJ1-1): DGGITQSPKYLFRKEGQNVTLSCEQNLNHDAMYWYRQDPGQGLRLIYYSQIVNDFQKGDIAEGYSVSREKKESFPLTVTSAQKNPTAFYLCASKAGAVTEAFFGQGTRLTVV.

The chain is built from TRBV28 and TRBJ2-3; TRBD2 matches 12 bases. V shed 11 bases and J 4 bases; nucleotides not matched to a gene: 13. Germline V gene data show CDR1 as MDHEN and CDR2 as SYDVKM. The CDR3 totals 16 residues. This chain's CDR3 is CACKPTSGSGADTQYF. The CDR3 DNA reads TGTGCCTGCAAGCCGACTAGCGGGAGTGGTGCAGATACGCAGTATTTT.

This clone was detected once. The chain couples TRBV2 to TRBJ2-1; 7 nucleotides match TRBD1. CDR1 and CDR2 from the germline V gene are SNHLY and FYNNEI. V lost 5 bases and J lost 13; bases outside the gene matches: 11. The CDR3 runs 13 residues. CDR3 loop: CASSLQDRDEQFF. CDR3 sequence (DNA): TGTGCCAGCAGTCTGCAAGACAGGGACGAACAGTTCTTC. The full variable domain, with the rest looked up from reference TRBV2 and TRBJ2-1, is EPEVTQTPSHQVTQMGQEVILRCVPISNHLYFYWYRQILGQKVEFLVSFYNNEISEKSEIFDDQFSVERPDGSNFTLKIRSTKLEDSAMYFCASSLQDRDEQFFGPGTRLTVL.

V usage is TRBV9 and J usage is TRBJ2-1, with D possibly matching TRBD2 (6 bases). The CDR3 runs 15 residues. Trimming removed 6 bases at V and 8 bases at J, with 21 bases between. Germline CDR1 SGDLS, CDR2 YYNGEE. The CDR3: CASNPWEAPFDEQFF. The CDR3 DNA sequence: TGTGCCAGCAACCCTTGGGAGGCCCCCTTCGATGAGCAGTTCTTC.

The sample holds one count of this clone. The chain employs TRBV4-2 and TRBJ2-1; D is uncertain. V was pared by 4 bases and J by 4 bases, with 17 bases between. Germline loops: CDR1 LGHNA, CDR2 YNFKEQ. The CDR3 covers 16 residues. CDR3 DNA: TGTGCCAGCAGCCCGAGCCCACGAATAGATTACAATGAGCAGTTCTTC. Its protein product is CASSPSPRIDYNEQFF.

V is TRBV4-2 and J is TRBJ2-3; maybe TRBD2 (5 bases). The germline gives CDR1 LGHNA, CDR2 YNFKEQ. The CDR3 totals 16 residues. V lost 4 bases to trimming and J lost 0 bases, with 14 bases between them. The CDR3 sequence is CASSPPEDSSTDTQYF. CDR3 sequence (DNA): TGTGCCAGCAGCCCCCCCGAGGACTCTAGCACAGATACGCAGTATTTT.

The chain is built from TRBV2 and TRBJ1-1, with 7 bases aligning to TRBD1. This CDR3 has 15 residues. V shed 6 bases, J shed 4 bases, and the junction held 11 bases outside the gene matches. Looked up from germline, CDR1 is SNHLY and CDR2 is FYNNEI. The CDR3 region has the DNA TGTGCCAGCAGACGAGACCTGGGACAGTTCACTGAAGCTTTCTTT. It yields the protein CASRRDLGQFTEAFF.

The V call is TRBV27, the J call TRBJ1-2; D perhaps matches TRBD1 (6 bases). The CDR3 contains 15 residues. Germline CDR1 MNHEY, CDR2 SMNVEV (reference sequence). Trimming took 0 bases from V and 4 from J, leaving 12 bases between them. The CDR3 loop is CASSLSQGPGYGYTF. The DNA of the CDR3 is TGTGCCAGCAGTTTATCGCAGGGGCCGGGCTATGGCTACACCTTC.

The chain recombines TRBV7-2 with TRBJ2-7; 10 positions agree with TRBD2. Unmatched junction bases numbered 10, after V lost 6 bases and J lost 2 bases. Looked up from germline, CDR1 is SGHTA and CDR2 is FQGNSA. The CDR3 is made up of 16 amino acids. The CDR3: CASRPWTSGLTYEQYF. The CDR3 nucleotides are TGTGCCAGCAGACCTTGGACTAGCGGTCTCACCTACGAGCAGTACTTC.

This clone was counted a single time. The chain employs TRBV19 and TRBJ1-5; 8 bases agree with TRBD1. V dropped 7 bases and J dropped 5; count of bases not matched to a gene: 7. This CDR3 is 14 amino acids long. CDR1 LNHDA and CDR2 SQIVND come from the germline V gene (reference sequence). Written as DNA, the CDR3 is TGTGCCAGTACGGCCAGGGGGCGATATCAGCCCCAGCATTTT. Protein sequence: CASTARGRYQPQHF.

This rearrangement joins TRBV2 to TRBJ1-1, with 8 bases that match TRBD1. V was clipped by 7 bases and J by 4 bases; unmatched bases: 5. Germline V gene data show CDR1 as SNHLY and CDR2 as FYNNEI. The length of the CDR3 is 13 residues. The CDR3 DNA sequence: TGTGCCAGCACCCAGGGGGCCGGCACTGAAGCTTTCTTT. It specifies CASTQGAGTEAFF. Full variable domain (remainder filled in from reference TRBV2 and TRBJ1-1): EPEVTQTPSHQVTQMGQEVILRCVPISNHLYFYWYRQILGQKVEFLVSFYNNEISEKSEIFDDQFSVERPDGSNFTLKIRSTKLEDSAMYFCASTQGAGTEAFFGQGTRLTVV.

The rearrangement uses TRBV7-2 and TRBJ2-3; no firm D call. V lost 1 base to trimming and J lost 5 bases, with 7 bases between them. Looked up from germline, CDR1 is SGHTA and CDR2 is FQGNSA. This CDR3 contains 13 residues. CDR3 amino acids: CASSLVERDTQYF. Written as DNA, the CDR3 is TGTGCCAGCAGCTTAGTAGAACGAGATACGCAGTATTTT.

The chain joins TRBV5-5 to TRBJ1-5, with 8 bases aligning to TRBD1. The germline gives CDR1 SGHKS, CDR2 YYEKEE (reference sequence). The CDR3 spans 16 residues. Unmatched junction bases numbered 5, after V lost 1 base and J lost 2 bases. The CDR3 DNA is TGTGCCAGCAGCTTGTCCCCAGGGGGCCGCAATCAGCCCCAGCATTTT. Translation gives CASSLSPGGRNQPQHF.

J is TRBJ2-5 and V is TRBV19; possibly TRBD1 for D (6 bases). Trimming took 5 bases from V and 3 from J, leaving 13 bases between them. The CDR3 has 14 residues. The germline V gene has CDR1 LNHDA and CDR2 SQIVND (reference sequence). The CDR3 DNA is TGTGCCAGTAGTCCCCGACAGGACGAAGAGACCCAGTACTTC. Its translation is CASSPRQDEETQYF.